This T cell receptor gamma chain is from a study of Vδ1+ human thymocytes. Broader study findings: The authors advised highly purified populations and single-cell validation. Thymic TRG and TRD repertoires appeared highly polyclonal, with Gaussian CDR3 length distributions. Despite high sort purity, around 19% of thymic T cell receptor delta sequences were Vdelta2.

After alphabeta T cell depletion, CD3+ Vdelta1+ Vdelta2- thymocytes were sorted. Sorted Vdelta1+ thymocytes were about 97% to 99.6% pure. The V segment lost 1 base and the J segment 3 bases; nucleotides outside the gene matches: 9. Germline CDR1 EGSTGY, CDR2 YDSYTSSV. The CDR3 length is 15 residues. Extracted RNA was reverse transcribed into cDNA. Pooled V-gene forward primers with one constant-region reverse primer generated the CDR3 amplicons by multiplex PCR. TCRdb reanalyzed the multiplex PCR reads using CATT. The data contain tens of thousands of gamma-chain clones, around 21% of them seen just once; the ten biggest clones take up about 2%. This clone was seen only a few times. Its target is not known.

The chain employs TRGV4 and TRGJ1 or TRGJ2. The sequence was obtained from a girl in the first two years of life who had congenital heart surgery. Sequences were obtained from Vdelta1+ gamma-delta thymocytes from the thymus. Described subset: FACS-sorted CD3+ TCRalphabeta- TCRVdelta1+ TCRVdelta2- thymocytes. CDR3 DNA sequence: TGTGCCACCTGGGATGGAAGGGAGTTTTATTATAAGAAACTCTTT. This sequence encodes CATWDGREFYYKKLF.